One sample yielded the 3 T cell receptor beta chains listed below, sequenced in a study of neoadjuvant anti-PD-1 for oral cavity cancer. Time point noted: after neoadjuvant nivolumab, at surgical resection. Measured with immunoSEQ multiplex PCR; TCRdb has only the in-frame clones, and not every one. The table has over 65,000 clones, approximately 87% seen once. The sequencing here drew on PBMCs, taken after nivolumab (anti-PD-1) treatment. These TCRs come from a person between 35 and 79 years old with oral cavity squamous cell carcinoma.

The gene calls are TRBV20-1 and TRBJ1-2; 7 nucleotides agree with TRBD1. The junction had 5 bases not matched to a gene; V was cut back by 6 bases and J by 7 bases. This CDR3 comprises 11 residues. CDR1 and CDR2 (germline): DFQATT, SNEGSKA (reference sequence). CDR3: CSASDRVGYTF. The CDR3 DNA follows: TGCAGTGCATCTGACAGGGTTGGCTACACCTTC.

This chain connects TRBV2 to TRBJ2-2; 8 bases map to TRBD1. V lost 6 bases and J lost 4; bases outside the gene matches: 4. CDR1 is SNHLY and CDR2 is FYNNEI in the germline V gene. The CDR3 sequence is 14 residues long. The CDR3 sequence: CASRDRVTTGELFF. The CDR3 bases are TGTGCCAGCAGGGACAGGGTTACCACCGGGGAGCTGTTTTTT. The full variable domain, in which reference TRBV2 and TRBJ2-2 provide the parts outside the CDR3, is EPEVTQTPSHQVTQMGQEVILRCVPISNHLYFYWYRQILGQKVEFLVSFYNNEISEKSEIFDDQFSVERPDGSNFTLKIRSTKLEDSAMYFCASRDRVTTGELFFGEGSRLTVL.

V is TRBV7-9 and J is TRBJ2-7, with 8 bases lining up with TRBD1. Germline V gene data show CDR1 as SEHNR and CDR2 as FQNEAQ (reference sequence). The ends lost 5 bases at V and 7 bases at J; junction bases unmatched: 10. The CDR3 is made up of 14 amino acids. CDR3 in amino acids: CASSILGQGGEQYF. DNA of the CDR3: TGTGCCAGCAGCATCCTAGGACAGGGCGGGGAGCAGTACTTC. Supplemented by reference TRBV7-9 and TRBJ2-7, the full variable domain reads DTGVSQNPRHKITKRGQNVTFRCDPISEHNRLYWYRQTLGQGPEFLTYFQNEAQLEKSRLLSDRFSAERPKGSFSTLEIQRTEQGDSAMYLCASSILGQGGEQYFGPGTRLTVT.